Each of the 2 T cell receptor beta chains below was sequenced from the same sample in a study of cytomegalovirus exposure and HLA in healthy donors. This table comes from immunoSEQ multiplex PCR, and its TCRdb copy is limited to in-frame clones, with some not included. The table includes fewer than 250,000 clones, roughly 83% detected once. Specimen: PBMCs. The receptor set was obtained from a woman aged 18-29 years in good health and CMV-seronegative.

This sequence joins TRBV7-7 and TRBJ1-5; 7 nucleotides align to TRBD1. With 5 bases clipped from V and 2 bases from J, the junction kept 15 bases outside the gene matches. Per the germline V gene, CDR1 is SSHAT and CDR2 is FNYEAQ (reference sequence). The CDR3 loop spans 18 amino acids. The CDR3 nucleotides read TGTGCCAGCAGCCCTCACCGAGTAGACAGGGCGGGCAATCAGCCCCAGCATTTT. It yields the protein CASSPHRVDRAGNQPQHF.

The chain employs TRBV5-3 and TRBJ2-2; the D gene is possibly TRBD1 (5 bases). TRBV5-3 falls under the ORF class, with uncertain function. This CDR3 region has 18 residues. V gave up 4 bases and J gave up 0 bases, with 19 bases separating them. CDR3 coding DNA: TGTGCCAGAAGCACCCAGACAGAAGACCCTACGAACACCGGGGAGCTGTTTTTT. This codes for CARSTQTEDPTNTGELFF.